The present T cell receptor (beta chain) was sequenced within a study of beta chain features in type 1 diabetes. The authors reverse transcribed all of the isolated RNA, so sequencing captured expressed TCRB transcripts. TCRdb's table, derived via immunoSEQ multiplex PCR, lists solely in-frame clones and lacks some. The sample holds around 250,000 clones, 27% seen once. Germline CDR1 reads MNHEY; CDR2 reads SVGAGI. The CDR3 is 15 residues long. The ends lost 6 bases at V and 2 bases at J; junction bases unmatched: 10. The clonotype was recovered from a man aged 30 to 45 in good health. The sample comprised central memory CD4+ T cells from blood. This chain connects TRBV6-5 to TRBJ2-7, with TRBD2 identical over 7 bases. The CDR3 spells CASSPDPGGTYEQYF. CDR3 coding DNA: TGTGCCAGCAGCCCCGATCCCGGGGGGACCTACGAGCAGTACTTC.